What follows are 5 T cell receptor beta chains derived from one specimen sequenced in a study of blood T cell repertoires in COVID-19. Data came from immunoSEQ multiplex PCR; TCRdb stores just in-frame clones and leaves some out. There are about 150,000 clones in the sample; approximately 80% occur only once, and about 6.1% lies in the top ten. What was sequenced was PBMCs or T cells enriched from blood (not recorded which). Receptor source: a middle-aged woman who had recovered from COVID-19.

The V and J genes are TRBV9 and TRBJ1-5, with TRBD1 matching over 8 bases. CDR3 length: 15 residues. The ends lost 4 bases at V and 5 bases at J; junction bases unmatched: 8. Looked up from germline, CDR1 is SGDLS and CDR2 is YYNGEE. CDR3 nucleotides: TGTGCCAGCAGCAAAAGCGACAGGGGCTATCAGCCCCAGCATTTT. Translated, it gives CASSKSDRGYQPQHF. Combining the CDR3 with reference TRBV9 and TRBJ1-5 gives the whole variable domain DSGVTQTPKHLITATGQRVTLRCSPRSGDLSVYWYQQSLDQGLQFLIQYYNGEERAKGNILERFSAQQFPDLHSELNLSSLELGDSALYFCASSKSDRGYQPQHFGDGTRLSIL.

This chain links TRBV27 with TRBJ1-5; D is uncertain. Trimming shortened V by 3 bases and J by 0 bases, and 6 bases separated the two germline ends. Germline CDR1 MNHEY, CDR2 SMNVEV (reference sequence). This CDR3 is 14 amino acids long. CDR3 nucleotides: TGTGCCAGCAGTTTCAGTAATAGCAATCAGCCCCAGCATTTT. Its protein is CASSFSNSNQPQHF.

The rearrangement joins TRBV18 to TRBJ2-7, with D uncertain. The CDR3 covers 12 residues. Germline V gene sequence: CDR1 KGHSH, CDR2 LQKENI. V lost 4 bases, J lost 0 bases, and 4 bases lay in between. The DNA for the CDR3 is TGTGCCAGCTCACAGAGCTCCTACGAGCAGTACTTC. This gives the protein CASSQSSYEQYF.

The chain combines TRBV29-1 with TRBJ1-6, with 11 nucleotides matching TRBD1. The CDR3 runs to 13 residues. CDR1 SQVTM and CDR2 ANQGSEA come from the germline V gene. The V segment lost 6 bases and the J segment 10 bases; nucleotides outside the gene matches: 5. The CDR3 DNA is TGCAGCGTAAGGACAGGGGGCCGGTCACCCCTCCACTTT. Translating it yields CSVRTGGRSPLHF.

The chain recombines TRBV15 with TRBJ2-7; 10 bases map to TRBD2. This CDR3 has 16 amino acids. Trimming took 0 bases from V and 2 from J; bases not matched to a gene: 4. Per the germline V gene, CDR1 is LNHNV and CDR2 is YYDKDF (reference sequence). CDR3 nucleotide sequence: TGTGCCACCAGCAGAGATCTAGCGGGAGAAGCCTACGAGCAGTACTTC. The encoded protein is CATSRDLAGEAYEQYF. Full variable domain (outside the CDR3, taken from reference TRBV15 and TRBJ2-7): DAMVIQNPRYQVTQFGKPVTLSCSQTLNHNVMYWYQQKSSQAPKLLFHYYDKDFNNEADTPDNFQSRRPNTSFCFLDIRSPGLGDTAMYLCATSRDLAGEAYEQYFGPGTRLTVT.